The present T cell receptor (beta chain) was sequenced within a study of T cell clonality in common variable immunodeficiency. This clone was detected many times. The observed sequence ends 3 residues before the CDR3 terminus, with the missing tail filled in from the germline J gene. V shed 5 bases, J shed 0 bases, and the junction held 4 bases outside the gene matches. This CDR3 has 17 amino acids. Germline CDR1 and CDR2: KGHSH and LQKENI. Data came from immunoSEQ multiplex PCR; TCRdb stores just in-frame clones and leaves some out. The sample yields about 34,000 clones, without any singletons. The TCR sequence derives from a person between 18 and 75 years old in good health. Sequences were obtained from peripheral blood mononuclear cells. The chain combines TRBV18 with TRBJ2-7, with 16 bases fitting TRBD2. The CDR3 sequence is CASSGGLAGGSSYEQYF. Partial CDR3 DNA: TGTGCCAGCTCAGGGGGACTAGCGGGAGGGAGCTCCTACGAG.